A selection of T cell receptor beta chains follows, all from one sample in a study of identical twins. Using its own MiXCR run on the 5' RACE reads, TCRdb lists one record per CDR3 protein. The repertoire holds over 200,000 distinct CDR3 sequences, approximately 7.1% seen once, with 14% to 15% in the top ten. These same data were also listed under a study on T cells expressing NK-cell markers.

Sequencing input: CD8+ T cells sorted from blood. Receptors were obtained from a woman younger than 35 in good health. Each CDR3 is given with its conserved first and last residue. Each record gives: V gene, J gene, CDR3 length, clone size, D gene, CDR3 protein, CDR3 DNA. A D gene is named only where the DNA matches it firmly. Clone size is given for some rows only: seen once, a few or many times, or a class if the clone is expanded.

v_call: TRBV20-1; j_call: TRBJ2-1; cdr3_length: 12; clone_size: .; d_call: TRBD2; cdr3_aa: CVMRGIYNEQFF; cdr3_nt: TGCGTTATGCGGGGGATTTACAATGAGCAGTTCTTC
v_call: TRBV12-3/TRBV12-4; j_call: TRBJ2-6; cdr3_length: 16; clone_size: .; d_call: .; cdr3_aa: CASSTTVNSGANVLTF; cdr3_nt: TGTGCCAGCAGTACGACAGTTAACTCTGGGGCCAACGTCCTGACTTTC
v_call: TRBV5-1; j_call: TRBJ1-2; cdr3_length: 16; clone_size: many; d_call: .; cdr3_aa: CASSFRDRYINYGYTF; cdr3_nt: TGCGCCAGCAGCTTCAGAGACCGGTATATTAACTATGGCTACACCTTC
v_call: TRBV5-1; j_call: TRBJ2-5; cdr3_length: 15; clone_size: few; d_call: .; cdr3_aa: CASSSGDHRQETQYF; cdr3_nt: TGCGCCAGCAGCTCGGGGGACCATCGCCAAGAGACCCAGTACTTC
v_call: TRBV27; j_call: TRBJ2-3; cdr3_length: 13; clone_size: .; d_call: TRBD1; cdr3_aa: CASRGQITDTQYF; cdr3_nt: TGTGCCAGCAGGGGACAGATCACAGATACGCAGTATTTT
v_call: TRBV7-8; j_call: TRBJ2-2; cdr3_length: 14; clone_size: many; d_call: .; cdr3_aa: CASSFQLNTGELFF; cdr3_nt: TGTGCCAGCAGCTTCCAGCTGAACACCGGGGAGCTGTTTTTT
v_call: TRBV7-9; j_call: TRBJ2-7; cdr3_length: 14; clone_size: many; d_call: TRBD2; cdr3_aa: CASSYTSGAYEQYF; cdr3_nt: TGTGCCAGCAGCTATACTAGCGGAGCCTACGAGCAGTACTTC
v_call: TRBV19; j_call: TRBJ2-1; cdr3_length: 16; clone_size: few; d_call: TRBD1; cdr3_aa: CASSIVIGTGNNEQFF; cdr3_nt: TGTGCCAGTAGTATTGTCATCGGGACAGGTAACAATGAGCAGTTCTTC
v_call: TRBV2; j_call: TRBJ1-2; cdr3_length: 10; clone_size: few; d_call: .; cdr3_aa: CARGTPGYTF; cdr3_nt: TGTGCCAGGGGGACGCCTGGCTACACCTTC
v_call: TRBV9; j_call: TRBJ2-4; cdr3_length: 15; clone_size: .; d_call: .; cdr3_aa: CASSGGELAKNIQYF; cdr3_nt: TGTGCCAGCAGCGGGGGGGAGCTAGCCAAAAACATTCAGTACTTC
v_call: TRBV19; j_call: TRBJ2-1; cdr3_length: 15; clone_size: few; d_call: TRBD1; cdr3_aa: CASSPGTGLGNEQFF; cdr3_nt: TGTGCCAGTAGTCCGGGGACAGGGCTTGGCAATGAGCAGTTCTTC
v_call: TRBV9; j_call: TRBJ1-2; cdr3_length: 11; clone_size: few; d_call: .; cdr3_aa: CASSGDPGYTF; cdr3_nt: TGTGCCAGCAGCGGGGATCCTGGCTACACCTTC
v_call: TRBV7-6; j_call: TRBJ2-1; cdr3_length: 16; clone_size: .; d_call: TRBD2; cdr3_aa: CASTLPAGGAYNEQFF; cdr3_nt: TGTGCCAGCACTCTCCCGGCGGGAGGGGCCTACAATGAGCAGTTCTTC
v_call: TRBV7-2; j_call: TRBJ2-3; cdr3_length: 17; clone_size: few; d_call: .; cdr3_aa: CASSSHLTGGEADTQYF; cdr3_nt: TGTGCCAGCAGCTCCCACCTGACGGGGGGCGAAGCAGATACGCAGTATTTT
v_call: TRBV5-1; j_call: TRBJ2-1; cdr3_length: 14; clone_size: .; d_call: TRBD2; cdr3_aa: CASSWTGGMDEQFF; cdr3_nt: TGCGCCAGCAGCTGGACGGGAGGCATGGATGAGCAGTTCTTC
v_call: TRBV27; j_call: TRBJ1-2; cdr3_length: 15; clone_size: .; d_call: TRBD1; cdr3_aa: CASGGPGTGSYGYTF; cdr3_nt: TGTGCCAGCGGGGGGCCGGGGACAGGGAGTTATGGCTACACCTTC
v_call: TRBV11-3; j_call: TRBJ2-1; cdr3_length: 15; clone_size: few; d_call: TRBD2; cdr3_aa: CASSVRGGLANEQFF; cdr3_nt: TGTGCCAGCAGCGTGCGTGGAGGACTAGCCAATGAGCAGTTCTTC
v_call: TRBV10-1; j_call: TRBJ2-2; cdr3_length: 12; clone_size: many; d_call: .; cdr3_aa: CASTGYSGELFF; cdr3_nt: TGCGCCAGCACCGGGTATTCCGGGGAGCTGTTTTTT
v_call: TRBV15; j_call: TRBJ2-1; cdr3_length: 12; clone_size: .; d_call: .; cdr3_aa: CATLGDYNEQFF; cdr3_nt: TGTGCCACCCTTGGGGACTACAATGAGCAGTTCTTC
v_call: TRBV25-1; j_call: TRBJ2-7; cdr3_length: 17; clone_size: .; d_call: TRBD2; cdr3_aa: CASSERASGGTPYEQYF; cdr3_nt: TGTGCCAGCAGTGAAAGGGCCTCGGGAGGGACCCCTTACGAGCAGTACTTC
v_call: TRBV10-3; j_call: TRBJ1-2; cdr3_length: 12; clone_size: many; d_call: .; cdr3_aa: CASLTGNYGYTF; cdr3_nt: TGTGCCAGCCTGACAGGCAACTATGGCTACACCTTC
v_call: TRBV20-1; j_call: TRBJ2-5; cdr3_length: 14; clone_size: .; d_call: .; cdr3_aa: CSARGVGRQETQYF; cdr3_nt: TGCAGTGCTAGAGGAGTAGGCAGACAAGAGACCCAGTACTTC
v_call: TRBV6-1; j_call: TRBJ2-3; cdr3_length: 15; clone_size: .; d_call: TRBD2; cdr3_aa: CASPPSGGATDTQYF; cdr3_nt: TGTGCCAGCCCGCCTAGCGGGGGAGCCACAGATACGCAGTATTTT
v_call: TRBV5-1; j_call: TRBJ2-1; cdr3_length: 14; clone_size: many; d_call: TRBD2; cdr3_aa: CASSLLAGVEEQFF; cdr3_nt: TGCGCCAGCAGCTTGTTAGCGGGAGTGGAGGAGCAGTTCTTC
v_call: TRBV7-9; j_call: TRBJ2-7; cdr3_length: 14; clone_size: few; d_call: .; cdr3_aa: CASSGQVQGYEQYF; cdr3_nt: TGTGCCAGCAGCGGCCAGGTACAGGGCTACGAGCAGTACTTC
v_call: TRBV7-9; j_call: TRBJ1-1; cdr3_length: 13; clone_size: few; d_call: .; cdr3_aa: CASSLADGTEAFF; cdr3_nt: TGTGCCAGCAGCTTAGCGGACGGCACTGAAGCTTTCTTT
v_call: TRBV27; j_call: TRBJ1-5; cdr3_length: 14; clone_size: many; d_call: .; cdr3_aa: CASSLDSTNQPQHF; cdr3_nt: TGTGCCAGCAGTTTAGACAGTACCAATCAGCCCCAGCATTTT
v_call: TRBV3-1; j_call: TRBJ1-2; cdr3_length: 15; clone_size: few; d_call: .; cdr3_aa: CASSQGYHRDYGYTF; cdr3_nt: TGTGCCAGCAGCCAAGGGTATCACAGGGACTATGGCTACACCTTC
v_call: TRBV27; j_call: TRBJ2-2; cdr3_length: 14; clone_size: .; d_call: .; cdr3_aa: CASSLSPGTGELFF; cdr3_nt: TGTGCCAGCAGTTTATCTCCCGGCACCGGGGAGCTGTTTTTT
v_call: TRBV27; j_call: TRBJ2-1; cdr3_length: 15; clone_size: many; d_call: TRBD1; cdr3_aa: CASRLSLTGDGEQFF; cdr3_nt: TGTGCCAGCAGATTATCCCTGACAGGGGATGGTGAGCAGTTCTTC
v_call: TRBV7-9; j_call: TRBJ1-2; cdr3_length: 11; clone_size: many; d_call: .; cdr3_aa: CASSLGGDYTF; cdr3_nt: TGTGCCAGCAGCTTAGGCGGAGATTACACCTTC
v_call: TRBV20-1; j_call: TRBJ2-5; cdr3_length: 13; clone_size: few; d_call: .; cdr3_aa: CSAPRGFQETQYF; cdr3_nt: TGCAGTGCGCCAAGGGGGTTCCAAGAGACCCAGTACTTC
v_call: TRBV7-9; j_call: TRBJ2-7; cdr3_length: 13; clone_size: .; d_call: .; cdr3_aa: CASGGRIAGEQYF; cdr3_nt: TGTGCCAGCGGAGGCAGAATCGCGGGGGAGCAGTACTTC
v_call: TRBV20-1; j_call: TRBJ2-7; cdr3_length: 13; clone_size: many; d_call: .; cdr3_aa: CSARASRNYEQYF; cdr3_nt: TGCAGTGCTAGAGCCAGTAGAAACTACGAGCAGTACTTC
v_call: TRBV6-2/TRBV6-3; j_call: TRBJ2-2; cdr3_length: 15; clone_size: .; d_call: .; cdr3_aa: CASSYAVTEAGELFF; cdr3_nt: TGTGCCAGCAGTTACGCTGTGACAGAAGCCGGGGAGCTGTTTTTT
v_call: TRBV4-1; j_call: TRBJ2-1; cdr3_length: 16; clone_size: few; d_call: TRBD2; cdr3_aa: CASSQDASGGYNEQFF; cdr3_nt: TGCGCCAGCAGCCAAGACGCGAGCGGGGGGTACAATGAGCAGTTCTTC
v_call: TRBV29-1; j_call: TRBJ2-7; cdr3_length: 14; clone_size: .; d_call: TRBD2; cdr3_aa: CSVETSGSSYEQYF; cdr3_nt: TGCAGCGTTGAAACTAGCGGGAGCTCCTACGAGCAGTACTTC
v_call: TRBV7-3; j_call: TRBJ2-1; cdr3_length: 13; clone_size: few; d_call: .; cdr3_aa: CASSLTGPDEQFF; cdr3_nt: TGTGCCAGCAGCTTAACAGGGCCGGATGAGCAGTTCTTC
v_call: TRBV15; j_call: TRBJ1-2; cdr3_length: 14; clone_size: few; d_call: TRBD1; cdr3_aa: CATSDRTGGSGYTF; cdr3_nt: TGTGCCACCAGCGACCGGACAGGGGGCTCTGGCTACACCTTC
v_call: TRBV10-3; j_call: TRBJ2-2; cdr3_length: 12; clone_size: once; d_call: .; cdr3_aa: CAIRGGAGELFF; cdr3_nt: TGTGCCATCAGGGGAGGCGCCGGGGAGCTGTTTTTT
v_call: TRBV7-9; j_call: TRBJ1-1; cdr3_length: 14; clone_size: .; d_call: .; cdr3_aa: CASSQSDRGREAFF; cdr3_nt: TGTGCCAGCAGCCAAAGCGACCGGGGACGGGAAGCTTTCTTT
v_call: TRBV7-9; j_call: TRBJ2-3; cdr3_length: 15; clone_size: many; d_call: TRBD1; cdr3_aa: CASSAGQGGTDTQYF; cdr3_nt: TGTGCCAGCAGCGCAGGACAGGGGGGTACAGATACGCAGTATTTT
v_call: TRBV7-2; j_call: TRBJ2-5; cdr3_length: 17; clone_size: few; d_call: TRBD2; cdr3_aa: CASSLRGAGRDQETQYF; cdr3_nt: TGTGCCAGCAGCTTAAGAGGCGCGGGGAGGGACCAAGAGACCCAGTACTTC
v_call: TRBV6-2/TRBV6-3; j_call: TRBJ1-5; cdr3_length: 14; clone_size: .; d_call: TRBD1; cdr3_aa: CASSWTGAGQPQHF; cdr3_nt: TGTGCCAGCAGTTGGACAGGGGCGGGGCAGCCCCAGCATTTT
v_call: TRBV11-1; j_call: TRBJ1-2; cdr3_length: 18; clone_size: .; d_call: .; cdr3_aa: CASSLALGVRAAIYGYTF; cdr3_nt: TGTGCCAGCAGCTTAGCTCTAGGGGTCAGGGCCGCGATCTATGGCTACACCTTC
v_call: TRBV5-1; j_call: TRBJ2-7; cdr3_length: 18; clone_size: few; d_call: TRBD2; cdr3_aa: CASSDQGLAGANGYEQYF; cdr3_nt: TGCGCCAGCAGCGATCAAGGACTAGCGGGAGCGAACGGATACGAGCAGTACTTC
v_call: TRBV6-5; j_call: TRBJ2-2; cdr3_length: 16; clone_size: few; d_call: TRBD1; cdr3_aa: CASSFGQGANTGELFF; cdr3_nt: TGTGCCAGCAGTTTCGGACAGGGGGCGAACACCGGGGAGCTGTTTTTT
v_call: TRBV10-3; j_call: TRBJ1-1; cdr3_length: 13; clone_size: few; d_call: .; cdr3_aa: CAISAGTSTEAFF; cdr3_nt: TGTGCCATCAGTGCCGGCACATCCACTGAAGCTTTCTTT
v_call: TRBV10-2; j_call: TRBJ2-2; cdr3_length: 15; clone_size: many; d_call: .; cdr3_aa: CASREVATNTGELFF; cdr3_nt: TGCGCCAGCAGAGAGGTTGCTACGAACACCGGGGAGCTGTTTTTT
v_call: TRBV13; j_call: TRBJ2-1; cdr3_length: 11; clone_size: many; d_call: .; cdr3_aa: CASERRMEQFF; cdr3_nt: TGTGCCAGCGAGAGAAGGATGGAGCAGTTCTTC
v_call: TRBV3-1; j_call: TRBJ2-2; cdr3_length: 13; clone_size: many; d_call: .; cdr3_aa: CASSQTVTGELFF; cdr3_nt: TGTGCCAGCAGCCAAACGGTCACCGGGGAGCTGTTTTTT
v_call: TRBV20-1; j_call: TRBJ1-4; cdr3_length: 14; clone_size: .; d_call: TRBD1; cdr3_aa: CSASDRGSNEKLFF; cdr3_nt: TGCAGTGCTTCCGACAGGGGATCCAATGAAAAACTGTTTTTT
v_call: TRBV24-1; j_call: TRBJ2-1; cdr3_length: 14; clone_size: .; d_call: TRBD1; cdr3_aa: CATSVQGASNEQFF; cdr3_nt: TGTGCCACCAGTGTTCAGGGGGCCTCGAATGAGCAGTTCTTC